This is a list of T cell receptor beta chains from one sample in a study of patients and donors after allogeneic stem cell transplantation. TCRdb called the RT-PCR reads again in MiXCR, with one record for every CDR3 protein. The sample lists approximately 90,000 distinct CDR3 sequences, around 5% seen once, with about 3% in the top ten. The sequencing sample was made of blood, either unsorted or a sorted T cell fraction (not recorded which). These receptors were collected from a human donor who was either an allogeneic HSCT recipient or a stem cell or donor lymphocyte infusion donor (not recorded which). It is not recorded whose cells these are; they may come from a transplant donor. Both conserved end residues are part of each CDR3. The D gene is left open where the match is weak. Some rows mark clone size as missing; the rest say once, few, many or name a class of expanded clone.

j_call,d_call,v_call,clone_size,cdr3_aa,cdr3_nt
TRBJ1-2,TRBD1,TRBV5-6,many,CASSYRDRPYGYTF,TGTGCCAGCAGCTACCGGGACAGACCCTATGGCTACACCTTC
TRBJ2-7,NA,TRBV11-3,few,CASSSTGYEQYF,TGTGCCAGCAGCTCTACAGGTTACGAGCAGTACTTC
TRBJ2-7,TRBD2,TRBV7-8,few,CASSLDNSGRGQYF,TGTGCCAGCAGCTTAGACAATAGCGGGAGAGGGCAGTACTTC
TRBJ1-1,TRBD1,TRBV6-1,many,CASNPLTGPYTEAFF,TGTGCCAGCAACCCGTTGACAGGGCCCTACACTGAAGCTTTCTTT
TRBJ2-7,TRBD1,TRBV30,many,CASGTAYEQYF,TGTGCTTCCGGGACAGCCTACGAGCAGTACTTC
TRBJ2-5,NA,TRBV19,few,CASSRNGAGETQYF,TGTGCCAGTAGCCGTAACGGGGCTGGCGAGACCCAGTACTTC
TRBJ2-3,NA,TRBV2,many,CASSSGAGDTQYF,TGTGCCAGCAGTAGTGGGGCAGGAGATACGCAGTATTTT
TRBJ1-2,NA,TRBV5-5,NA,CASSLQGSGYGYTF,TGTGCCAGCAGCTTACAGGGTTCAGGTTATGGCTACACCTTC
TRBJ2-4,TRBD1,TRBV5-6,NA,CASSADRVWNIQYF,TGTGCCAGCAGCGCGGACAGGGTTTGGAACATTCAGTACTTC
TRBJ2-3,TRBD2,TRBV15,many,CATTRLEGRDYHTQYF,TGTGCCACTACCCGACTCGAGGGGAGGGACTACCATACGCAGTATTTT
TRBJ1-1,NA,TRBV28,many,CASSFWGRNTEAFF,TGTGCCAGCAGTTTTTGGGGGCGGAACACTGAAGCTTTCTTT
TRBJ2-7,NA,TRBV14,many,CASSQGPGTYEQYF,TGTGCCAGCAGCCAAGGGCCGGGGACCTACGAGCAGTACTTC
TRBJ1-2,NA,TRBV28,many,CASKGTDHYGYTF,TGTGCCAGCAAGGGGACCGACCATTATGGCTACACCTTC
TRBJ2-6,NA,TRBV4-2,NA,CASSQEVGVVGGANVLTF,TGTGCCAGCAGCCAAGAAGTGGGAGTTGTTGGTGGGGCCAACGTCCTGACTTTC
TRBJ2-1,NA,TRBV7-3,many,CASSSRGRVSYNEQFF,TGTGCCAGCAGCTCTCGGGGCAGGGTGTCCTACAATGAGCAGTTCTTC
TRBJ2-3,NA,TRBV7-8,many,CASSLTGQGDTQYF,TGTGCCAGCAGCTTAACGGGGCAGGGAGATACGCAGTATTTT
TRBJ2-1,TRBD1,TRBV5-6,many,CASSLEGQGYNEQFF,TGTGCCAGCAGCTTGGAGGGACAGGGGTACAATGAGCAGTTCTTC
TRBJ2-1,TRBD2,TRBV6-7,many,CASSYPPRGREGYNEQFF,TGTGCCAGCAGTTACCCGCCCCGTGGGCGGGAGGGATACAATGAGCAGTTCTTC
TRBJ1-2,NA,TRBV5-1,many,CASSLEAYGYTF,TGCGCCAGCAGCTTGGAGGCCTATGGCTACACCTTC
TRBJ1-2,NA,TRBV9,few,CASSVQGSGGYTF,TGTGCCAGCAGCGTACAGGGTTCAGGAGGCTACACCTTC
TRBJ2-3,NA,TRBV11-3,many,CASSPRTSTDTQYF,TGTGCCAGCAGCCCCCGGACTAGCACAGATACGCAGTATTTT
TRBJ2-2,TRBD1,TRBV24-1,many,CATSEAGGRSTGELFF,TGTGCCACCAGTGAGGCAGGGGGACGTAGCACCGGGGAGCTGTTTTTT
TRBJ2-1,NA,TRBV20-1,many,CSAKTPSDEQFF,TGCAGTGCTAAGACCCCTAGCGATGAGCAGTTCTTC
TRBJ1-1,NA,TRBV30,many,CAWTPGLNTEAFF,TGTGCCTGGACACCGGGACTGAACACTGAAGCTTTCTTT
TRBJ2-2,NA,TRBV20-1,many,CSARGRGANTGELFF,TGCAGTGCTAGGGGTCGGGGAGCGAACACCGGGGAGCTGTTTTTT
TRBJ1-2,NA,TRBV9,NA,CASSVEFRVQGNGYTF,TGTGCCAGCAGCGTAGAATTCAGGGTACAGGGAAATGGCTACACCTTC
TRBJ2-1,NA,TRBV19,many,CASSIWPRPGHNEQFF,TGTGCCAGTAGTATCTGGCCCCGACCTGGGCACAATGAGCAGTTCTTC
TRBJ2-7,NA,TRBV1,many,CTSSQDRDREPYEQYF,TGCACCAGCAGCCAAGATCGGGACAGGGAACCCTACGAGCAGTACTTC